This paragraph covers one T cell receptor beta chain sequence. The antigen is undetermined. Per germline, CDR1 DFQATT and CDR2 SNEGSKA (reference sequence). The V end lost 2 bases, the J end lost 1 base, and 5 bases lay between the germline ends. The CDR3 has 13 amino acids. The authors deemed Graves' hyperthyroidism stable absent ophthalmopathy progression within 18 months. Not enrolled were patients with uncontrolled infection, other autoimmune disease, pregnancy or lactation. Each diagnosis was grounded in clinical symptoms, serum thyroxine and TRAb, thyroid ultrasound, and orbital computed tomography. The sample originates from a study of T cells in Graves' hyperthyroidism and ophthalmopathy. Authors of the study amplified TCR beta CDR3 regions from RNA transcripts. First-round RT-PCR with HTBI primers amplified the TCR CDR3 region. One entry per CDR3 protein, called by TCRdb with MiXCR from the multiplex PCR reads. The table lists 500,000 to 650,000 distinct CDR3 sequences, about 14% of them singletons.

Overall study findings and caveats: Blood shared most expanded thyroid clonotypes above 0.001.

Sequenced: blood. The chain has TRBV20-1 and TRBJ2-2; D is uncertain. This TCR came from a woman aged 40-49 years with Graves' hyperthyroidism. The CDR3: CSARPENTGELFF. CDR3 nucleotide sequence: TGCAGTGCTAGACCGGAGAACACCGGGGAGCTGTTTTTT.